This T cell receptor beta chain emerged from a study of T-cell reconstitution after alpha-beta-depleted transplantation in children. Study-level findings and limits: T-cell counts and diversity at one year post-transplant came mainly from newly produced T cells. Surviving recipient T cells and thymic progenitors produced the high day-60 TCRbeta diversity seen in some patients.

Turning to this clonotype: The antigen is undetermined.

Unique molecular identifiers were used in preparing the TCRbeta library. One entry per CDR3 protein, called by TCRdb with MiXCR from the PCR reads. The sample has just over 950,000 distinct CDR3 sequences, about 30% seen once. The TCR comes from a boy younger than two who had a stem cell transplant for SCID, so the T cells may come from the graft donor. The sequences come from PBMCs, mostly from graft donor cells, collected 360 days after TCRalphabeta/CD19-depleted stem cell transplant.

In nucleotides, the CDR3 is TGTGCCAGCAGTTTTGGGCTTGGGACAGCCAGTGAGGAGACCCAGTACTTC. This translates into CASSFGLGTASEETQYF. This sequence joins TRBV12-3 or TRBV12-4 and TRBJ2-5; 7 bases match TRBD1. CDR3 length: 17 residues. V shed 3 bases, J shed 5 bases, and the junction held 15 bases outside the gene matches.